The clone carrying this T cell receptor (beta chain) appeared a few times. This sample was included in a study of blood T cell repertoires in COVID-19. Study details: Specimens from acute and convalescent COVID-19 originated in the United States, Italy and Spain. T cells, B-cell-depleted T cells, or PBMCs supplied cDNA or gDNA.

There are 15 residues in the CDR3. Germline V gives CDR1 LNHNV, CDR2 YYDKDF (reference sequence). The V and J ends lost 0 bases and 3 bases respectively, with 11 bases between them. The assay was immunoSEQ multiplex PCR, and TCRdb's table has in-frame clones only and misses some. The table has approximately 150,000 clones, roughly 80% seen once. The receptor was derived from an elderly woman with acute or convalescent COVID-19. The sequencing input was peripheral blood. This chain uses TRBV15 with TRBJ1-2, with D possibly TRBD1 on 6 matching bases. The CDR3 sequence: CATSRDRGADYGYTF. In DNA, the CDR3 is TGTGCCACCAGCAGAGATCGGGGGGCGGACTATGGCTACACCTTC.